Here is one T cell receptor beta chain with its context. Its cognate antigen is unknown. V dropped 5 bases and J dropped 13 bases, with 17 bases sitting between them. Germline CDR1 reads SGHAT; CDR2 reads FQNNGV. This CDR3 has 12 residues. The sample is drawn from a study of blood T cells in healthy people across ages. Notes on the study in general: Older age coincided with a roughly linear decline in TCR beta diversity per million T cells.

Primers used in a second PCR of roughly 6 to 12 cycles were a sample-barcoded 5' primer and a J-beta primer mix. TCRdb re-called the 5' RACE reads through MiXCR, storing one row per CDR3 protein. The sample lists approximately 810,000 distinct CDR3 sequences, roughly 34% occurring once. Each donor was a healthy Caucasian individual from Russia, aged about 6 to 100. Peripheral blood was drawn, about 9.7 milliliters per donor. Extracted total RNA amounted to at least 6 micrograms for each sample. Material for sequencing was blood. The sequence was collected from a man between 18 and 29 years old in good health. The V call is TRBV11-2, the J call TRBJ2-5, with a tentative D call TRBD1 (6 bases). The CDR3 here is CASSDLGRGRYF. CDR3 sequence (DNA): TGTGCCAGCAGCGACCTGGGCAGGGGAAGGTACTTC.